Presented here are 15 T cell receptor beta chains from one specimen sequenced in a study of Graves' ophthalmopathy and Graves' hyperthyroidism. RNA served as the template for amplifying TCR beta CDR3 regions. RT-PCR was first run with HTBI primers, then multiplex PCR in a second round. TCRdb reanalysed the multiplex PCR reads using MiXCR and keeps one entry per CDR3 protein. The profile covers a few hundred thousand distinct CDR3 sequences, with approximately 15% appearing a single time and 5.5% to 8% taken by the ten largest. The sequencing input was peripheral blood. The source is a woman under 30 with stable Graves' hyperthyroidism.

The CDR3 nucleotides are TGTGCCAGCAGCCAAGATCCCCGGTCTGGGGCCCAGTACTTC. Translation gives CASSQDPRSGAQYF. This rearrangement joins TRBV3-1 to TRBJ2-5; D is uncertain. V lost 0 bases to trimming and J lost 9 bases, with 14 bases between them. The CDR3 covers 14 residues. The germline V gene encodes CDR1 LGHDT and CDR2 YNNKEL (reference sequence).

The table lists this clonotype with many counts. V is TRBV9 and J is TRBJ1-3; D remains unclear. The CDR3 consists of 14 residues. Germline V gene sequence: CDR1 SGDLS, CDR2 YYNGEE. Trimming cost V 0 bases and J 5 bases, with 9 bases left between them. This CDR3 is CASSVGPGRNTIYF. As DNA, the CDR3 is TGTGCCAGCAGCGTAGGTCCCGGAAGAAACACCATATATTTT.

The table lists this clonotype with many counts. This rearrangement joins TRBV7-2 to TRBJ2-7, with D hard to call. CDR3 length: 15 residues. Trimming shortened V by 2 bases and J by 0 bases, and 11 bases separated the two germline ends. Germline-derived CDR1 and CDR2 are SGHTA and FQGNSA. This CDR3 reads CASSLLTVSSYEQYF. As DNA, the CDR3 is TGTGCCAGCAGCTTATTAACAGTTAGCTCCTACGAGCAGTACTTC.

This clonotype was seen only a few times. The chain recombines TRBV2 with TRBJ2-5; 8 bases fit TRBD1. CDR3 length: 16 amino acids. Germline V gene data show CDR1 as SNHLY and CDR2 as FYNNEI. Trimming removed 3 bases from V and 2 bases from J; junction bases left unmatched: 8. CDR3 residues: CASSDSRDRNQETQYF. The CDR3 coding sequence is TGTGCCAGCAGTGACTCCCGGGACAGGAATCAAGAGACCCAGTACTTC.

This clonotype was counted ten times or more. V usage is TRBV18 and J usage is TRBJ2-5; no definite D call. This CDR3 has 16 amino acids. Between the trimmed V and J ends, which lost 3 bases and 2 bases, there was a span of 16 bases. Germline V gene lookup returns CDR1 KGHSH and CDR2 LQKENI. The CDR3 nucleotides read TGTGCCAGCTCACCGACCCCAGACAAACGACAAGAGACCCAGTACTTC. Amino acid sequence: CASSPTPDKRQETQYF.

This clonotype was observed at least ten times. V usage is TRBV29-1 and J usage is TRBJ2-7; 9 bases map to TRBD1. Trimming removed 7 bases from V and 6 bases from J; junction bases left unmatched: 7. This CDR3 has 12 amino acids. From germline, CDR1 is SQVTM and CDR2 ANQGSEA. The CDR3 DNA sequence: TGCAGCGCCGAGGGGACAGGGACCGAGCAGTACTTC. Protein sequence: CSAEGTGTEQYF.

This clonotype has at least ten counts. The chain has TRBV12-5 and TRBJ1-1; D gene ambiguous. The germline V gene has CDR1 LGHNT and CDR2 FRNRAP. The CDR3 runs 16 residues. V was trimmed by 0 bases and J by 0 bases, leaving 11 bases between them. The CDR3 sequence: CASGLVLGPMNTEAFF. CDR3 sequence (DNA): TGTGCTAGTGGTTTGGTACTCGGCCCCATGAACACTGAAGCTTTCTTT. Filled out from reference TRBV12-5 and TRBJ1-1, the complete variable domain reads DARVTQTPRHKVTEMGQEVTMRCQPILGHNTVFWYRQTMMQGLELLAYFRNRAPLDDSGMPKDRFSAEMPDATLATLKIQPSEPRDSAVYFCASGLVLGPMNTEAFFGQGTRLTVV.

This clonotype was counted ten times or more. The V and J genes are TRBV4-2 and TRBJ2-2; tentative D call: TRBD2 (6 bases). The CDR3 totals 17 residues. The V and J ends lost 1 base and 6 bases respectively, with 18 bases between them. Germline-derived CDR1 and CDR2 are LGHNA and YNFKEQ. CDR3 DNA: TGTGCCAGCAGCCAAGTATGGGCGGGGTCGATGGCCGGGGAGCTGTTTTTT. This codes for CASSQVWAGSMAGELFF.

This clonotype was seen more than once but under ten times. This rearrangement joins TRBV5-8 to TRBJ2-7; the match to TRBD1 covers 7 bases. V lost 2 bases to trimming and J lost 5 bases; unmatched junction nucleotides: 7. Germline V gene sequence: CDR1 SGHTS, CDR2 YDEGEE. The CDR3 is 14 amino acids. Here the CDR3 reads CASSFYRGRDEQYF. As DNA, the CDR3 is TGTGCCAGCAGCTTTTATAGGGGGCGCGACGAGCAGTACTTC.

The chain joins TRBV6-5 to TRBJ2-7, with TRBD1 matching 7 bases. V gave up 6 bases and J gave up 2 bases; unmatched junction bases: 10. Looked up from germline, CDR1 is MNHEY and CDR2 is SVGAGI. There are 15 residues in the CDR3. CDR3 DNA sequence: TGTGCCAGCAGATTCTCCCGGGACAGCACCTACGAGCAGTACTTC. Protein product: CASRFSRDSTYEQYF.

This clonotype came up many times. J is TRBJ1-5 and V is TRBV7-9; tentative D call: TRBD1 (5 bases). The germline gives CDR1 SEHNR, CDR2 FQNEAQ (reference sequence). This CDR3 region has 14 residues. Between the trimmed V and J ends, which lost 4 bases and 5 bases, there was a span of 12 bases. The CDR3 region has the DNA TGTGCCAGCAGCTACGGCAGGGACGATCAGCCCCAGCATTTT. Translated, it gives CASSYGRDDQPQHF. Full variable domain (remainder filled in from reference TRBV7-9 and TRBJ1-5): DTGVSQNPRHKITKRGQNVTFRCDPISEHNRLYWYRQTLGQGPEFLTYFQNEAQLEKSRLLSDRFSAERPKGSFSTLEIQRTEQGDSAMYLCASSYGRDDQPQHFGDGTRLSIL.

The table lists this clonotype with a few counts. Possible read error: a much larger clone is one base away. The chain joins TRBV7-2 to TRBJ2-7; 7 bases line up with TRBD1. The length of the CDR3 is 14 residues. CDR1 and CDR2 (germline): SGHTA, FQGNSA. The CDR3 sequence is CANSFGTVPYEQYF. For the CDR3, the DNA is TGTGCCAACAGCTTCGGGACAGTTCCCTACGAGCAGTACTTC.

The table lists this clonotype with many counts. The gene calls are TRBV18 and TRBJ1-2; weak D call: TRBD1 (6 bases). The CDR3 is 13 amino acids. Germline CDR1 is KGHSH and CDR2 is LQKENI. Trimming left V 6 bases short and J 10 bases short, with 18 bases between. The CDR3 here is CASSPTGTMAYTF. The DNA for the CDR3 is TGTGCCAGCTCGCCAACAGGGACTATGGCCTACACCTTC.

In its sample, this clonotype was seen a few times. V gene TRBV19 combines with J gene TRBJ1-6; TRBD1 is a possible D gene (6 bases). Deletions cut 5 bases from V and 9 bases from J, with 11 bases between. Germline V gene sequence: CDR1 LNHDA, CDR2 SQIVND (reference sequence). The CDR3 loop spans 13 amino acids. The DNA of the CDR3 is TGTGCCAGTAGTGACAGGCGGTCTTCACCCCTCCACTTT. Protein sequence: CASSDRRSSPLHF.

V gene TRBV29-1 combines with J gene TRBJ1-5, with D maybe TRBD1 (5 bases). V was shortened by 8 bases and J by 5 bases, with 28 bases between the two germline ends. Looked up from germline, CDR1 is SQVTM and CDR2 is ANQGSEA. The CDR3 has 17 amino acids. The CDR3 reads CSPRERDSSSRDQPQHF. The CDR3 DNA sequence: TGCAGCCCAAGAGAGAGGGACTCCAGTAGTAGAGATCAGCCCCAGCATTTT.